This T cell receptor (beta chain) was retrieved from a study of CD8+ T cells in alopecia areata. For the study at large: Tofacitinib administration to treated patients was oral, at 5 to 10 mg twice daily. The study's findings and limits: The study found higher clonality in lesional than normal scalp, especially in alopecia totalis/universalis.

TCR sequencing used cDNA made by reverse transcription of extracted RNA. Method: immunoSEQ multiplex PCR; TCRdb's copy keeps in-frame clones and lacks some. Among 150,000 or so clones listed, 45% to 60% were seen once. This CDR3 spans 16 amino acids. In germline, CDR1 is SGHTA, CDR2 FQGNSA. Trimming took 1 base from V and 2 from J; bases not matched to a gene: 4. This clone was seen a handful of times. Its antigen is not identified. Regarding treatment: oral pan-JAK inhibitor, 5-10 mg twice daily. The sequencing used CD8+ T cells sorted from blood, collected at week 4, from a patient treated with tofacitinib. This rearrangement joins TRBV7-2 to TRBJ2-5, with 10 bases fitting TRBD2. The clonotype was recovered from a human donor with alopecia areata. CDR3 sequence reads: CASSLDSGGLQETQYF. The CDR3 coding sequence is TGTGCCAGCAGCTTAGATAGCGGGGGGCTACAAGAGACCCAGTACTTC.